The rows below give T cell receptor beta chains drawn from one sample of a study of cytomegalovirus exposure and HLA in healthy donors. Data came from immunoSEQ multiplex PCR; TCRdb stores just in-frame clones and leaves some out. Seen here are 85,000 to 100,000 clones, 64% observed once, and the top ten hold roughly 3.2%. Sequenced input: PBMCs. These TCRs come from a man aged 60 to 75 in good health and CMV-seronegative. CDR3s include the opening cysteine and the closing phenylalanine or tryptophan. The D gene is left open where the match is weak. The size field is filled for only some rows; it gives once, few, many or a size class.

V gene: TRBV19; D gene: -; clone size: -; J gene: TRBJ1-5; CDR3 DNA: TGTGCCAGTAGTATTTGGGAGGTAAATCAGCCCCAGCATTTT; CDR3 protein: CASSIWEVNQPQHF
V gene: TRBV6-1; D gene: -; clone size: -; J gene: TRBJ2-7; CDR3 DNA: TGTGCCAGCAGGTACGGGAACGAGCAGTACTTC; CDR3 protein: CASRYGNEQYF
V gene: TRBV6-1; D gene: -; clone size: -; J gene: TRBJ2-7; CDR3 DNA: TGTGCCAGCACCAACGGAGCCTACGAGCAGTACTTC; CDR3 protein: CASTNGAYEQYF
V gene: TRBV27; D gene: TRBD1; clone size: -; J gene: TRBJ1-1; CDR3 DNA: TGTGCCAGCAGTCCCCGACAGGGGATCGTAGTTGGGACTGAAGCTTTCTTT; CDR3 protein: CASSPRQGIVVGTEAFF
V gene: TRBV6-5; D gene: -; clone size: -; J gene: TRBJ2-3; CDR3 DNA: TGTGCCAGCAGTACCCCCGGGATAAGGGATACGCAGTATTTT; CDR3 protein: CASSTPGIRDTQYF
V gene: TRBV5-4; D gene: TRBD1; clone size: -; J gene: TRBJ1-2; CDR3 DNA: TGTGCCAGCAGCTCCGGACAGGGGGCGGAGGGCTACACCTTC; CDR3 protein: CASSSGQGAEGYTF
V gene: TRBV11-2; D gene: -; clone size: -; J gene: TRBJ2-5; CDR3 DNA: TGTGCCAGCAGCAAGGACTACCTCATGGAGACCCAGTACTTC; CDR3 protein: CASSKDYLMETQYF
V gene: TRBV11-2; D gene: TRBD1; clone size: -; J gene: TRBJ1-3; CDR3 DNA: TGTGCCAGCACTTTGGACAGGGTGAACACCATATATTTT; CDR3 protein: CASTLDRVNTIYF
V gene: TRBV7-9; D gene: TRBD2; clone size: few; J gene: TRBJ2-3; CDR3 DNA: TGTGCCAGCAGCTTAGTTAGCGGGGGGGCAATGGATACGCAGTATTTT; CDR3 protein: CASSLVSGGAMDTQYF
V gene: TRBV11-2; D gene: TRBD2; clone size: -; J gene: TRBJ2-2; CDR3 DNA: TGTGCCAGCAGCCTCTCCCTAGCGGGGGCGAACACCGGGGAGCTGTTTTTT; CDR3 protein: CASSLSLAGANTGELFF
V gene: TRBV5-1; D gene: TRBD1; clone size: -; J gene: TRBJ2-5; CDR3 DNA: TGCGCCAGCAGCTTGGCAGGGGGTGGCCAAGAGACCCAGTACTTC; CDR3 protein: CASSLAGGGQETQYF